A single TCR beta chain is shown here with its context. The CDR3 contains 15 residues. Trimming stripped 0 bases from V and 4 bases from J, with 12 bases between. Germline assignment: CDR1 SGHAT and CDR2 FQNNGV. This record belongs to a study of shared clonotypes between healthy human individuals. CD8 cells classed as naive were CD45RO-negative and positively selected for CCR7, excluding terminally differentiated effector memory CD45RA+ cells. Data came from immunoSEQ multiplex PCR; TCRdb stores just in-frame clones and leaves some out. The sample includes millions of clones, 85% to 95% of them seen just once.

The sequenced sample consisted of naive CD8+ T cells from PBMCs. The chain is built from TRBV11-2 and TRBJ1-2; possible D gene TRBD1, 5 bases. The clonotype originates from a young man in good health. Some clones in this sample may be carry-over from other donors' samples. The CDR3 region has the DNA TGTGCCAGCAGCTTAGATGTCCGGGGGTTCTATGGCTACACCTTC. Translation: CASSLDVRGFYGYTF.